What follows is one T cell receptor (beta chain) and its context. Clones were read by immunoSEQ multiplex PCR, and TCRdb kept only the in-frame ones, dropping some. The data show 15,000 to 20,000 clones, with 56% seen just once and approximately 18% held by the top ten. The data derive from a study of sequential checkpoint blockade in melanoma. Study background: Maintenance nivolumab came after either treatment sequence.

The treatment denotes: randomized to nivolumab then ipilimumab (arm A) or the reverse (arm B). No patient had prior DNA-damaging chemotherapy. From thawed PBMCs, live CD3+CD8+ cells negative for CD19 and CD56 were sorted. With V trimmed by 6 bases and J by 0 bases, 4 bases remained unmatched. The length of the CDR3 is 14 residues. Germline loops: CDR1 LNHDA, CDR2 SQIVND (reference sequence). The sequence was collected from a human donor with melanoma. Source: CD8+ T cells sorted from blood (inferred from file names), taken from a patient given nivolumab and ipilimumab in sequence. The chain has TRBV19 and TRBJ2-7, with 8 nucleotides matching TRBD1. For the CDR3, the DNA is TGTGCCAGTAGGGACAGGGCCTACTCCTACGAGCAGTACTTC. It specifies CASRDRAYSYEQYF.